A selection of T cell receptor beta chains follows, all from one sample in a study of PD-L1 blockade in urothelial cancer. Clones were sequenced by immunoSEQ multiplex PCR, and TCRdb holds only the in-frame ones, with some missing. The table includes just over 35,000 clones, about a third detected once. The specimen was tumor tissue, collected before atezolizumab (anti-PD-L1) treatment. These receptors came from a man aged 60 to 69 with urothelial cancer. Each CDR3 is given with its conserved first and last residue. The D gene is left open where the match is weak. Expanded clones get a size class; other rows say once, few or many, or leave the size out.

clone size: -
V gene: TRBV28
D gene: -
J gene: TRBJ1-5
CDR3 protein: CASIGSNQPQHF
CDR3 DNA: TGTGCCAGCATTGGTAGCAATCAGCCCCAGCATTTT

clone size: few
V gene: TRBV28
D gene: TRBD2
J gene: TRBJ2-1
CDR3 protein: CAISEDGRISYNEQFF
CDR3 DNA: TGTGCCATCAGTGAGGACGGGAGGATCTCCTACAATGAGCAGTTCTTC

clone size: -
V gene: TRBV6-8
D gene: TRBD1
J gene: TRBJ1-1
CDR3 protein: CASRGLGGTANTEAFF
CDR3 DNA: TGTGCCAGCAGGGGGCTGGGGGGGACAGCTAACACTGAAGCTTTCTTT

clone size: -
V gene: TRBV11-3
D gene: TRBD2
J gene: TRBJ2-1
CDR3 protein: CASSLVGGSGIYNEQFF
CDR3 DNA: TGTGCCAGCAGCCTAGTGGGGGGTAGCGGGATATACAATGAGCAGTTCTTC

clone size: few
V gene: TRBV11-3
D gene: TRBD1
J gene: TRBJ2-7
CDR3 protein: CASSLNTGGTFSYEQYF
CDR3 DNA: TGTGCCAGCAGCCTGAATACAGGGGGAACGTTTTCCTACGAGCAGTACTTC

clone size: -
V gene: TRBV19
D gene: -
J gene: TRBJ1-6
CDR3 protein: CASSPSPGTIPSPLHF
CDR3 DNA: TGTGCCAGTAGTCCCTCACCCGGGACTATCCCCTCTCCCCTCCACTTT

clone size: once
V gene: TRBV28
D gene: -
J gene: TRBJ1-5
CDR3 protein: CASSLGDNSNQPQHF
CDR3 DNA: TGTGCCAGCAGTTTAGGGGACAATAGCAATCAGCCCCAGCATTTT

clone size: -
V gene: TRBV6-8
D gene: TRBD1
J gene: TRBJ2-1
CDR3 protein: CASSSPGQGYNEQFF
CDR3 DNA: TGTGCCAGCAGCTCGCCGGGACAGGGATACAATGAGCAGTTCTTC

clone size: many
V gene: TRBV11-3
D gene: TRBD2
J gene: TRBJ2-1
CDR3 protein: CASSLFSGGPSSYNEQFF
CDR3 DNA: TGTGCCAGCAGCTTGTTCAGCGGGGGGCCGAGCTCCTACAATGAGCAGTTCTTC

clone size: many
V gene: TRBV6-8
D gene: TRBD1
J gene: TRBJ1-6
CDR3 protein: CASTGGDNSPLHF
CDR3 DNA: TGTGCCAGCACAGGGGGCGATAATTCACCCCTCCACTTT

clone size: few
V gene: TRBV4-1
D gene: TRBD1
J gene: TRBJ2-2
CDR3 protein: CASSPTARGLSTGELFF
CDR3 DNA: TGCGCCAGCAGCCCAACGGCCAGGGGGCTTAGCACCGGGGAGCTGTTTTTT

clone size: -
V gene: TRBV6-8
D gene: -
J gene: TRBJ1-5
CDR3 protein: CASSYGGIGNQPQHF
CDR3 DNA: TGTGCCAGCAGTTACGGGGGTATTGGCAATCAGCCCCAGCATTTT

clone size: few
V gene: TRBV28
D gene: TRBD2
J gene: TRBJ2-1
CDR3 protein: CASSLTSGSSYNEQFF
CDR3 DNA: TGTGCCAGCAGTTTAACCAGCGGGAGCTCCTACAATGAGCAGTTCTTC

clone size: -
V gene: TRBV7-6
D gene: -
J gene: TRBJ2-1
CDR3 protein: CASSLDSGIYNEQFF
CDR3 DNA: TGTGCCAGCAGCTTAGATAGCGGAATCTACAATGAGCAGTTCTTC

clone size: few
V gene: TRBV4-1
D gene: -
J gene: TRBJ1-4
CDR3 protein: CASSPEGVPLRTNEKLFF
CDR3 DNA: TGCGCCAGCAGCCCGGAGGGGGTACCGTTGAGGACTAATGAAAAACTGTTTTTT

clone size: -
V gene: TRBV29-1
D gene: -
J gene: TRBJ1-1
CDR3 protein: CSVGSGGNTEAFF
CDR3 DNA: TGCAGCGTTGGGTCGGGGGGTAACACTGAAGCTTTCTTT

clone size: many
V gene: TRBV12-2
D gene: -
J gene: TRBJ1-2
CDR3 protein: CASRSYPTGNGYTF
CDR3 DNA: TGTGCAAGTCGCTCCTACCCCACAGGGAATGGCTACACCTTC

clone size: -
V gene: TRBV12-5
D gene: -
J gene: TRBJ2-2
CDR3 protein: CASGQMGGELFF
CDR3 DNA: TGTGCCAGCGGCCAAATGGGCGGGGAGCTGTTTTTT

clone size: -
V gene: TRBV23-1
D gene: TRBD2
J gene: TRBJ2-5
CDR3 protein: CASSPGGGRTSETQYF
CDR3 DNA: TGCGCCAGCAGCCCGGGGGGTGGCAGGACTTCTGAGACCCAGTACTTC

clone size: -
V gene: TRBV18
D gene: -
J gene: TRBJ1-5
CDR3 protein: CASSPGTSYFEGPQHF
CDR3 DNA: TGTGCCAGCTCACCAGGTACCAGCTACTTTGAAGGGCCCCAGCATTTT

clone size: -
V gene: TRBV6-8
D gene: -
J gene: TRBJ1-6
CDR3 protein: CASSEETGHQSSYNSPLHF
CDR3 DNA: TGTGCCAGCAGTGAGGAGACAGGCCACCAAAGCTCCTATAATTCACCCCTCCACTTT

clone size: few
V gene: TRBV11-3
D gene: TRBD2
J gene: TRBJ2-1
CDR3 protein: CASSLQLAGYNEQFF
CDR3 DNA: TGTGCCAGCAGCTTACAACTAGCGGGGTACAATGAGCAGTTCTTC

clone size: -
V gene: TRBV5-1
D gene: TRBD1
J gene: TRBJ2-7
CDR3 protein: CASSLAGMDRVNSYEQYF
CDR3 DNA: TGCGCCAGCAGCTTGGCCGGCATGGACAGGGTGAACTCCTACGAGCAGTACTTC

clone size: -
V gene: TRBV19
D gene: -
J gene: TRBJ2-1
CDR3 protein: CASCPALCAEQFF
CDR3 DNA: TGTGCCAGTTGCCCGGCGCTATGCGCTGAGCAGTTCTTC

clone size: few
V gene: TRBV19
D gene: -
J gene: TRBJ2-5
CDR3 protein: CASSILGPQETQYF
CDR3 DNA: TGTGCCAGTAGTATATTGGGCCCCCAAGAGACCCAGTACTTC

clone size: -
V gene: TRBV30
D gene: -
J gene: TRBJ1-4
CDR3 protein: CAWSVKGVEKLFF
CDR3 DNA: TGTGCCTGGAGTGTAAAGGGGGTGGAAAAACTGTTTTTT

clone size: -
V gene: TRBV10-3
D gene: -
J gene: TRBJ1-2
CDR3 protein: CAISEGANVNGYTF
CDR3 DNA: TGTGCCATCAGTGAGGGGGCGAATGTGAATGGCTACACCTTC

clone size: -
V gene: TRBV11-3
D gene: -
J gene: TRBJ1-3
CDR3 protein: CASSFPGDGNTIYF
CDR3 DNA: TGTGCCAGCAGCTTTCCTGGGGATGGAAACACCATATATTTT

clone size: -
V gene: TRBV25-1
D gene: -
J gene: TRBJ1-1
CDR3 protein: CASSEPGLPRPEAFF
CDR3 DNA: TGTGCCAGCAGTGAGCCAGGATTACCCCGACCTGAAGCTTTCTTT

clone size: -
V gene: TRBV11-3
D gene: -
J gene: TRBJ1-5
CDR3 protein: CASSLEIGLTGQPQHF
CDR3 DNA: TGTGCCAGCAGCTTAGAAATTGGGCTCACGGGGCAGCCCCAGCATTTT

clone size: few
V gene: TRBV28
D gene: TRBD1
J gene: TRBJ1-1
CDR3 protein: CASSRAGGKNTEAFF
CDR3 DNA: TGTGCCAGCAGCAGGGCAGGGGGGAAAAACACTGAAGCTTTCTTT

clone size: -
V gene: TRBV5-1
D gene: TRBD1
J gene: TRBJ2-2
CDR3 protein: CASSSFGQVEWELFF
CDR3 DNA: TGCGCCAGCAGCTCATTTGGACAGGTGGAATGGGAGCTGTTTTTT

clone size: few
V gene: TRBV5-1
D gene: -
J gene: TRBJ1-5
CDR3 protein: CASSLGDNSNQPQHF
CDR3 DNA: TGCGCCAGCAGCCTAGGGGACAATAGCAATCAGCCCCAGCATTTT

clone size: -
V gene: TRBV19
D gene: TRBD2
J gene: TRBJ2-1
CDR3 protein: CASSYAGTSINEQFF
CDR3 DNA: TGTGCCAGTAGTTATGCCGGGACTAGTATAAATGAGCAGTTCTTC

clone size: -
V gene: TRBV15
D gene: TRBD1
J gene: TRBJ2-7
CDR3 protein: CATSRGGQAYEQYF
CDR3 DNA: TGTGCCACCAGCAGAGGCGGACAGGCCTACGAGCAGTACTTC

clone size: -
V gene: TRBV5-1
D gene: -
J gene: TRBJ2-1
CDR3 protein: CASSLNPDGNEQFF
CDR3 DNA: TGCGCCAGCAGCTTGAACCCGGATGGCAATGAGCAGTTCTTC

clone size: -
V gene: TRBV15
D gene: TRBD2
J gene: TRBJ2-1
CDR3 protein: CATKRGGNSYNEQFF
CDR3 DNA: TGTGCCACCAAGCGGGGGGGCAACTCCTACAATGAGCAGTTCTTC

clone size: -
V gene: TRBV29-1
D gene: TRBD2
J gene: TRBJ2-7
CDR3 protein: CSAGTSGSYEQYF
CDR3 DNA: TGCAGCGCCGGGACTAGCGGGAGTTACGAGCAGTACTTC

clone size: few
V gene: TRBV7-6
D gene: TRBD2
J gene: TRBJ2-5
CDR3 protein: CASMASGIQGETQYF
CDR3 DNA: TGTGCCAGCATGGCTAGCGGGATTCAAGGGGAGACCCAGTACTTC

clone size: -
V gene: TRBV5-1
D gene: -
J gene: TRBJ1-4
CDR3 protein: CASSIRSTNEKLFF
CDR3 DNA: TGCGCCAGCAGCATCAGGAGTACTAATGAAAAACTGTTTTTT

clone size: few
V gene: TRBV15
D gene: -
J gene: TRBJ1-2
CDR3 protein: CATSRATESYGYTF
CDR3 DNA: TGTGCCACCAGCAGAGCGACAGAATCCTATGGCTACACCTTC

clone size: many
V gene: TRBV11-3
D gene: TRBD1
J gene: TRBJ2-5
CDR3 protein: CASSTGQGVETQYF
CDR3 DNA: TGTGCCAGCAGCACGGGACAGGGGGTGGAGACCCAGTACTTC

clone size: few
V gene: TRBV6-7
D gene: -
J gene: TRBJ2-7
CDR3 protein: CASSYSPGLYEQYF
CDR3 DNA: TGTGCCAGCAGTTACTCTCCAGGGCTATACGAGCAGTACTTC

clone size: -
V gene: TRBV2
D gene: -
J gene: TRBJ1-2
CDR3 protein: CASNEGPYGYTF
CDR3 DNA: TGTGCCAGCAACGAGGGACCCTATGGCTACACCTTC

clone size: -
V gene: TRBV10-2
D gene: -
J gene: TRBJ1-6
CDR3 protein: CASSETDNSPLHF
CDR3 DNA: TGCGCCAGCAGTGAAACAGATAATTCACCCCTCCACTTT

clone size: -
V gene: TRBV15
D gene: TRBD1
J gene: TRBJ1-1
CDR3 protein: CATSYPDRANTEAFF
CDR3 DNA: TGTGCCACCAGCTACCCGGACAGGGCGAACACTGAAGCTTTCTTT

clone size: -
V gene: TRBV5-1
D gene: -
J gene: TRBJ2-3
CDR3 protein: CASSAGPTTDTQYF
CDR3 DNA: TGCGCCAGCAGCGCCGGACCGACCACAGATACGCAGTATTTT

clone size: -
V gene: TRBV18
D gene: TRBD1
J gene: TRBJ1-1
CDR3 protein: CASSYQDRGIDFSF
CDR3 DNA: TGTGCCAGCTCATACCAAGACAGGGGGATAGACTTTTCCTTT

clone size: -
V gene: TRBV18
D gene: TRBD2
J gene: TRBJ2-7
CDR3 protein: CASTGEGFYEQYF
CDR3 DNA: TGTGCCAGCACGGGGGAGGGGTTCTACGAGCAGTACTTC

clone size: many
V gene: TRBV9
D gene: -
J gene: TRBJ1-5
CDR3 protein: CASSLGGPGSNQPQHF
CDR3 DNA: TGTGCCAGCAGCCTCGGGGGCCCGGGGAGCAATCAGCCCCAGCATTTT

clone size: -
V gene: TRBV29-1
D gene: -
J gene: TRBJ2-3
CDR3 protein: CSVLQGSDTQYF
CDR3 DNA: TGCAGCGTTTTGCAGGGGTCAGATACGCAGTATTTT

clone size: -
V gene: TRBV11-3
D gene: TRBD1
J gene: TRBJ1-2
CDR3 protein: CASSLVGLDRGEGYTF
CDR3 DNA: TGTGCCAGCAGCTTAGTGGGACTGGACAGGGGGGAAGGCTACACCTTC

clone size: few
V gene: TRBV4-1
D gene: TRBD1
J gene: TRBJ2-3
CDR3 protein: CASSPQTGASTDTQYF
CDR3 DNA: TGCGCCAGCAGCCCCCAAACAGGGGCTAGCACAGATACGCAGTATTTT

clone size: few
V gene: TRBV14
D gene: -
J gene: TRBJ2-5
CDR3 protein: CASSQDLWGTQYF
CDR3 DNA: TGTGCCAGCAGCCAAGATCTTTGGGGGACCCAGTACTTC